The subject of this entry is one T cell receptor beta chain. Its antigen is unidentified. The protocol was immunoSEQ multiplex PCR, while the TCRdb copy is restricted to in-frame clones and leaves out a portion. The sample shows tens of thousands of clones, over 65% of them seen only once. The data are from a study of early stage breast cancer tumors. Study context: About 80% of the 16 invasive tumors were ER+, PR+ and HER2-.

Whole-study findings and limits: Enriched TCRB sequences shared across patients were mostly commonly generated sequences.

This receptor was identified in a person aged 30-39 years with breast cancer. The sequenced material came from blood.

The CDR3 DNA reads TGCAGTGCTATGGGGGGAAACACCATATATTTT. As protein: CSAMGGNTIYF. The rearrangement links TRBV20-1 to TRBJ1-3; D call uncertain. Trimming removed 4 bases at V and 4 bases at J, with 5 bases between. This CDR3 is built from 11 residues. Looked up from germline, CDR1 is DFQATT and CDR2 is SNEGSKA (reference sequence).